A selection of T cell receptor beta chains follows, all from one sample in a study of human CD8 memory T cell subsets. TCRdb reprocessed the 5' RACE reads, with one entry per CDR3 protein and no DNA. Recorded for this sample: about 6,200 distinct CDR3 sequences. Sequencing was carried out using CD8+ effector memory T cells (TEM) sorted from PBMCs. The receptors shown here come from a human donor in good health. Each CDR3 is given with its conserved first and last residue. Size is omitted from some rows. Given values are once, few, many or a class for expanded clones.

TRBV11-2	TRBJ2-5	medium-sized	CASSLDGPSGEETQYF
TRBV7-8	TRBJ1-1	-	CASSHRADQGTEAFF
TRBV6-2/TRBV6-3	TRBJ2-1	-	CASSLTDNEQFF
TRBV7-2	TRBJ1-6	-	CASSLTPGQGNSPLHF
TRBV5-5	TRBJ2-7	-	CASSYSGAGDEQYF
TRBV7-9	TRBJ1-3	-	CASSSYYTTGMASGNTIYF
TRBV19	TRBJ1-2	-	CASSISRSNYGYTF
TRBV27	TRBJ2-2	-	CASEGPTGELFF
TRBV9	TRBJ2-1	-	CASSVGNSGTSKKEFF
TRBV27	TRBJ2-5	-	CASSLFSGSQETQYF
TRBV6-2/TRBV6-3	TRBJ1-5	-	CASNYPREKSNQPQHF
TRBV4-2	TRBJ1-3	-	CASSPDILHSTSGNTIYF
TRBV7-6	TRBJ1-6	-	CASSSLPGQGMGSYNSPLHF
TRBV4-2	TRBJ2-1	-	CASSQGAEETYNEQFF
TRBV7-8	TRBJ1-2	-	CASSLAYAGARGYTF
TRBV5-6	TRBJ2-7	medium-sized	CASSLPGRNSYEQYF
TRBV29-1	TRBJ2-5	-	CSVEGRNRGVSWYQETQYF
TRBV19	TRBJ2-7	-	CASSMGGRSGDEQYF
TRBV4-1	TRBJ1-2	-	CASSQDNSRGGYGYTF
TRBV28	TRBJ2-3	-	CASSATRLVMGTDTQYF
TRBV2	TRBJ2-7	-	CASSEGSPYEQYF
TRBV2	TRBJ2-2	-	CATRDRGSVGELFF
TRBV5-6	TRBJ2-3	-	CASSLGAGSSPSGDTQYF
TRBV3-1	TRBJ2-2	-	CASSQVPSPPQDTGELFF
TRBV5-6	TRBJ2-2	-	CASSFRANTGELFF
TRBV20-1	TRBJ2-1	-	CSASGLAGPWGQFF
TRBV11-1	TRBJ2-1	-	CASSSLVGTGAIYEQFF
TRBV13	TRBJ2-3	-	CASYKRYTDTQYF
TRBV4-3	TRBJ2-7	-	CASSQGMTSGRGPGEQYF
TRBV6-5	TRBJ2-7	-	CASSYAAYSYEQYF
TRBV6-6	TRBJ1-2	-	CASTTGVRTRYGYTF
TRBV27	TRBJ1-5	-	CASSLTRYSNQPQHF
TRBV5-1	TRBJ1-1	-	CASRAWTGGMNTEAFF
TRBV7-9	TRBJ1-5	medium-sized	CASSSERGYNQPQHF
TRBV10-3	TRBJ2-1	-	CAISESMSGGDEQFF
TRBV10-1	TRBJ2-2	-	CASSESNRDWELFF
TRBV4-1	TRBJ2-7	medium-sized	CASSQPPGPLSGEQYF
TRBV27	TRBJ2-7	-	CASSKEGVGPYEQYF
TRBV20-1	TRBJ2-1	-	CSARDSGPSDGYNEQFF
TRBV6-6	TRBJ2-3	-	CASAAEDTVDTQYF
TRBV7-2	TRBJ1-1	-	CASSPPPGQVKGGPEAFF